Below are 2 T cell receptor beta chains sequenced from a single sample in a study of shared clonotypes between healthy human individuals. CD8 cells classed as naive were CD45RO-negative and positively selected for CCR7, excluding terminally differentiated effector memory CD45RA+ cells. Repertoires were generated with immunoSEQ multiplex PCR, while TCRdb's copy carries only in-frame clones and drops some. The sample holds fewer than 1 million clones; 90% to 98% are singletons and the top ten take roughly 0.23%. Input material: naive CD8+ T cells sorted from blood. The receptors here all came from a man aged 25-40 years in good health.

This chain connects TRBV11-2 to TRBJ1-2; weak D call: TRBD1 (5 bases). The CDR3 extends over 14 amino acids. V lost 4 bases to trimming and J lost 3 bases, with 12 bases between them. Germline assignment: CDR1 SGHAT and CDR2 FQNNGV. The chain's CDR3 is CASSSVGVDYGYTF. In DNA, the CDR3 is TGTGCCAGCAGCTCTGTGGGGGTGGACTATGGCTACACCTTC.

The chain is built from TRBV5-1 and TRBJ2-7; D unclear. CDR1 SGHRS and CDR2 YFSETQ come from the germline V gene. V gave up 4 bases and J gave up 1 base, with 9 bases separating them. The CDR3 covers 13 residues. CDR3 region: CASSPALSYEQYF. As DNA, the CDR3 is TGCGCCAGCAGCCCAGCCTTGTCCTACGAGCAGTACTTC.